This T cell receptor beta chain was sequenced for a study of PD-1 blockade in classical Hodgkin lymphoma. Method: immunoSEQ multiplex PCR; TCRdb's copy keeps in-frame clones and lacks some. The repertoire includes approximately 100,000 clones, around 89% of them detected once, and under 8% sits in the top ten. Each patient experienced a relapse that followed autologous stem cell transplantation, and brentuximab vedotin exposure varied. Patients showed best responses of complete response, partial response or progressive disease. The J segment lost 5 bases and the V segment lost 8 bases, leaving 8 bases of the junction unmatched. This CDR3 contains 15 residues. CDR1 is SNHLY and CDR2 is FYNNEI in the germline V gene.

This receptor was identified in a human donor with classical Hodgkin lymphoma. V is TRBV2 and J is TRBJ1-5; 11 positions agree with TRBD1. This specimen was peripheral blood mononuclear cells (PBMCs), taken before the second cycle of nivolumab. This chain's CDR3 is CASGPGTGGHQPQHF. DNA for the CDR3: TGTGCCAGCGGCCCCGGGACAGGGGGGCATCAGCCCCAGCATTTT.